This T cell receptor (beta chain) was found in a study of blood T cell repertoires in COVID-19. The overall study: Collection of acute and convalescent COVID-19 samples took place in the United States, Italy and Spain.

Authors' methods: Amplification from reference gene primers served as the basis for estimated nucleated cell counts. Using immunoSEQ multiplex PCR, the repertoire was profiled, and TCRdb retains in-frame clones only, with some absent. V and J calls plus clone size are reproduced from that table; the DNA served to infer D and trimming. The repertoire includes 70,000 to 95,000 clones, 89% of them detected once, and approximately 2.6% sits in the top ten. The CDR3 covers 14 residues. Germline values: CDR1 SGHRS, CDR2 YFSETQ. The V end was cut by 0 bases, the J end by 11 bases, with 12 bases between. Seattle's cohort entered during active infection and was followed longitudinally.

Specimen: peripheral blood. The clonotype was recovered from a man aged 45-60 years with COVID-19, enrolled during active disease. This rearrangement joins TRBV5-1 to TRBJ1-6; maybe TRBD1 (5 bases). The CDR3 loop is CASSLVGPTAPLHF. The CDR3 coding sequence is TGCGCCAGCAGCTTGGTGGGGCCGACGGCACCCCTCCACTTT.